This T cell receptor (beta chain) was retrieved from a study of cytomegalovirus exposure and HLA in healthy donors. Study context: Approximately 80 million unique TCRs from HLA-typed donors were held in an early data release.

Germline V gene lookup returns CDR1 SGHVS and CDR2 FNYEAQ. Germline trimming cut 10 bases from V and 6 bases from J; bases unmatched to any gene: 12. The CDR3 runs 15 residues. A word on this clone: Its antigen is unidentified.

With 60 Vbeta and 13 Jbeta primers, the PCR was carried out. Repertoires were generated with immunoSEQ multiplex PCR, while TCRdb's copy carries only in-frame clones and drops some. The table lists approximately 150,000 clones, around 77% of them singletons. At the time of sampling, donors were nominally healthy, though unrecorded immune exposures were likely. The study, taken as a whole, reports: Using a false discovery rate of 0.05, a later analysis showed that 16,000 or so TCR beta sequences were associated with HLA alleles. In vitro testing confirmed a few CMV-associated chains as specific for CMV antigens.

The specimen sequenced was PBMCs. This TCR was sampled from a young woman in good health and CMV-seronegative. The J gene is TRBJ1-4, the V gene TRBV7-6, with 9 bases matching TRBD1. For the CDR3, the DNA is TGTGCCACCGGACAGGGGATAGGACTGGATGAAAAACTGTTTTTT. This codes for CATGQGIGLDEKLFF.